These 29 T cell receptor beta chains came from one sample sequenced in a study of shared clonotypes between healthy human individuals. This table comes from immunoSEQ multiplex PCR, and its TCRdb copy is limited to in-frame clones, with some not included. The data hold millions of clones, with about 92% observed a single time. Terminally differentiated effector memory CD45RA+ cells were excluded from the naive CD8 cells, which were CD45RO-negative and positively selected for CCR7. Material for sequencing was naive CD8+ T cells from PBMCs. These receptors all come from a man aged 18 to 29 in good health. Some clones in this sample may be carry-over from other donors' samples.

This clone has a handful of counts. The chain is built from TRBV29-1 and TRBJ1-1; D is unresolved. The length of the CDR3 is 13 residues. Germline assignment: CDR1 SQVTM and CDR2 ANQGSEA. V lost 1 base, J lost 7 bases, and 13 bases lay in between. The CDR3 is CSVEVTEAHEAFF. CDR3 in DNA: TGCAGCGTTGAAGTCACAGAAGCCCATGAAGCTTTCTTT. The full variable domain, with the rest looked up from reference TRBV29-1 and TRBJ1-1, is SAVISQKPSRDICQRGTSLTIQCQVDSQVTMMFWYRQQPGQSLTLIATANQGSEATYESGFVIDKFPISRPNLTFSTLTVSNMSPEDSSIYLCSVEVTEAHEAFFGQGTRLTVV.

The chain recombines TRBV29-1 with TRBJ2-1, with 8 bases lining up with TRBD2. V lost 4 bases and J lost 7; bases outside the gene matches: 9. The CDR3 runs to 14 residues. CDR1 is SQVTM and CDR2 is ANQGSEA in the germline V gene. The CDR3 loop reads CSVGARGRRNEQFF. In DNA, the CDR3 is TGCAGCGTTGGGGCTCGCGGGAGGCGGAATGAGCAGTTCTTC.

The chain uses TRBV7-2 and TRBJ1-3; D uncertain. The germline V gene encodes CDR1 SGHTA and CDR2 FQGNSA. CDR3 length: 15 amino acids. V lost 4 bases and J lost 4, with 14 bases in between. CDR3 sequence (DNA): TGTGCCAGCAGCTCACGTCTCCCCGGGGGAAACACCATATATTTT. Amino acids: CASSSRLPGGNTIYF.

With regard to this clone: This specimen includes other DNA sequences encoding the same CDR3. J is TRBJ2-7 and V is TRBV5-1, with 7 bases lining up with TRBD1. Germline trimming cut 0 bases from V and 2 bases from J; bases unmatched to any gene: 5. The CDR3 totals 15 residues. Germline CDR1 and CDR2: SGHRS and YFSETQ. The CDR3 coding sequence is TGCGCCAGCAGCTTGGGACAGGGCCTAACCTACGAGCAGTACTTC. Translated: CASSLGQGLTYEQYF.

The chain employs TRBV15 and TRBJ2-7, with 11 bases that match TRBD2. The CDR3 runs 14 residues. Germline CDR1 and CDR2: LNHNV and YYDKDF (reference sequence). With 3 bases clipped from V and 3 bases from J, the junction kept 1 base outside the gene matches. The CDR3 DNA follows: TGTGCCACCAGCAGGGGGACTAGCGGCTACGAGCAGTACTTC. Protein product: CATSRGTSGYEQYF.

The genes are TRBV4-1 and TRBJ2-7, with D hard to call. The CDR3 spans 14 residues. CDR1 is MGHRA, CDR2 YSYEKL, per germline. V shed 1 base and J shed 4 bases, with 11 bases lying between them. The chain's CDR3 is CASSQGTLEYEQYF. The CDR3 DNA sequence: TGCGCCAGCAGCCAAGGGACCTTGGAATACGAGCAGTACTTC.

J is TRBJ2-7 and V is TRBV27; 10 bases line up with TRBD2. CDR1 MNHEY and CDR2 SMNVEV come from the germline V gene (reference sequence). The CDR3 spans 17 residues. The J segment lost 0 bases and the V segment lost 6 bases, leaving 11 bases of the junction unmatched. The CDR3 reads CASRPGLAELLSYEQYF. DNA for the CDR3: TGTGCCAGCAGGCCAGGACTAGCGGAGTTGCTCTCCTACGAGCAGTACTTC.

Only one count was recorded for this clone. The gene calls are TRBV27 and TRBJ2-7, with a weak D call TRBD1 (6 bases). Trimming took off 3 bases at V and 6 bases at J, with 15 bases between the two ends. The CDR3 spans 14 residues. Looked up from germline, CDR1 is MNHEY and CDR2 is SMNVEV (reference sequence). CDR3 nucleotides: TGTGCCAGCAGTTTCACAGGGTCCCCCCTCGAGCAGTACTTC. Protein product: CASSFTGSPLEQYF.

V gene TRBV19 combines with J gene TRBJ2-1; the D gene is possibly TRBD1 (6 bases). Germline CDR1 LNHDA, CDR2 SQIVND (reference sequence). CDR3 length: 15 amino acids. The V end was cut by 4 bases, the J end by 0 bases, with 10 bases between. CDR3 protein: CASSTDSYSYNEQFF. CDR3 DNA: TGTGCCAGTAGTACGGACAGCTACTCCTACAATGAGCAGTTCTTC.

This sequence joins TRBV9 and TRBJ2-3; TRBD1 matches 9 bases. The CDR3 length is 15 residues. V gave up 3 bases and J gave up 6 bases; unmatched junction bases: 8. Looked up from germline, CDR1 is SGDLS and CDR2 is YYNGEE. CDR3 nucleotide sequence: TGTGCCAGCAGCGCCAAGGACAGGGGTATGGATACGCAGTATTTT. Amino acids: CASSAKDRGMDTQYF.

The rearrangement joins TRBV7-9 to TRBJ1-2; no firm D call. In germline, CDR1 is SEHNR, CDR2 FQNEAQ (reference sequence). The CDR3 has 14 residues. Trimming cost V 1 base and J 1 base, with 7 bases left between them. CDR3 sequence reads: CASSLGAVNYGYTF. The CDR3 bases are TGTGCCAGCAGCTTAGGGGCGGTTAACTATGGCTACACCTTC.

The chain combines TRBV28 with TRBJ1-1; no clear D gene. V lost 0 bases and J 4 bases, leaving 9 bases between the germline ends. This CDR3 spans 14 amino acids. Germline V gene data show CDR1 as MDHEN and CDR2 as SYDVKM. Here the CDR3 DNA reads TGTGCCAGCAGTTTATGGGCGGCGGGCACTGAAGCTTTCTTT. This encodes CASSLWAAGTEAFF.

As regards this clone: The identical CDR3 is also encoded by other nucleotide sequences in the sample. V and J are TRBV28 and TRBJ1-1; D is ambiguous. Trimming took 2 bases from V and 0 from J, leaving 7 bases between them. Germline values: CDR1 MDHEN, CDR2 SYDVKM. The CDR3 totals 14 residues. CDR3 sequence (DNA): TGTGCCAGCAGTTTAAGACGTCTGAACACTGAAGCTTTCTTT. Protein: CASSLRRLNTEAFF.

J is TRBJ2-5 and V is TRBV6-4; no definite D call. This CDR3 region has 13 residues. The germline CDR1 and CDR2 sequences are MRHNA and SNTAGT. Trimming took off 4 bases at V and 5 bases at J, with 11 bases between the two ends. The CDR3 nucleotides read TGTGCCAGCAGTGTCACCATGGGGGAGACCCAGTACTTC. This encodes CASSVTMGETQYF.

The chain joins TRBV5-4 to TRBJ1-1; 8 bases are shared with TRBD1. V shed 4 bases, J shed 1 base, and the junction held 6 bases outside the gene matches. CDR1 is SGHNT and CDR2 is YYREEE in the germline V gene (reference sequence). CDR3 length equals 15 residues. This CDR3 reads CASSATGGWNTEAFF. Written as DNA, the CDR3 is TGTGCCAGCAGCGCTACAGGGGGTTGGAACACTGAAGCTTTCTTT.

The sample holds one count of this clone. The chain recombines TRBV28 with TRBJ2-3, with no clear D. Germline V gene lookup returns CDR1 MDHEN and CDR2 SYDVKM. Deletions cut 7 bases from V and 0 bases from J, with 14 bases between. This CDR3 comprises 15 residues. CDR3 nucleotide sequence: TGTGCCAGCACCCTTCGGGCATCTAGCACAGATACGCAGTATTTT. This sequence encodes CASTLRASSTDTQYF.

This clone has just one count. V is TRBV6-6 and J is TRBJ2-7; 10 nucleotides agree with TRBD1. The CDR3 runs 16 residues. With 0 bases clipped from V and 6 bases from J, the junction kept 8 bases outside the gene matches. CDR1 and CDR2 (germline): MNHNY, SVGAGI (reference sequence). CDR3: CASSYSKGQGRSEQYF. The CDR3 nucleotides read TGTGCCAGCAGTTACTCGAAGGGACAGGGGCGTTCCGAGCAGTACTTC.

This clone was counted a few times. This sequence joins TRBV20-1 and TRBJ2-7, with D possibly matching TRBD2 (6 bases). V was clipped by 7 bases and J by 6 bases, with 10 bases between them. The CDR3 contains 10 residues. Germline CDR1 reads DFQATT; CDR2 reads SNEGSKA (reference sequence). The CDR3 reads CSGGLLEQYF. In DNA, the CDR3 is TGCAGTGGGGGACTTCTCGAGCAGTACTTC.

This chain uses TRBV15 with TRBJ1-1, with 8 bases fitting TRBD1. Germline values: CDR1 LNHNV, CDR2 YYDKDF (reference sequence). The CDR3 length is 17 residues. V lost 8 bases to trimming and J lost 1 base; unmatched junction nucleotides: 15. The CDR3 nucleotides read TGTGCCACCTCCCCTGTGGGCAGGGGGCGGGGGAACACTGAAGCTTTCTTT. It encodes CATSPVGRGRGNTEAFF.

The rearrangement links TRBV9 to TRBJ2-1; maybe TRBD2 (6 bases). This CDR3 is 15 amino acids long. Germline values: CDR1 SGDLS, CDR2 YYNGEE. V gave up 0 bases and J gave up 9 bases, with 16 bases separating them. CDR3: CASSVERTTRVEQFF. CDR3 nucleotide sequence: TGTGCCAGCAGCGTAGAAAGGACTACCCGGGTTGAGCAGTTCTTC.

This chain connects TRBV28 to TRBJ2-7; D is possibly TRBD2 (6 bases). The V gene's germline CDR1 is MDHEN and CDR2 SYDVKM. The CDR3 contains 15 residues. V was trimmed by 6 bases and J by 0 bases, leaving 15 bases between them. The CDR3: CASRTSHPRSYEQYF. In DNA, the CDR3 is TGTGCCAGCAGAACTAGCCATCCTCGCTCCTACGAGCAGTACTTC.

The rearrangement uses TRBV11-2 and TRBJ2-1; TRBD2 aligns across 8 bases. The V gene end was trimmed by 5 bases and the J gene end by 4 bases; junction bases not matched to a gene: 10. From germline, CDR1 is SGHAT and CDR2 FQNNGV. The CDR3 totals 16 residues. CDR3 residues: CASSGGGLGLYNEQFF. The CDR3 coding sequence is TGTGCCAGCAGCGGAGGGGGACTAGGCTTGTACAATGAGCAGTTCTTC.

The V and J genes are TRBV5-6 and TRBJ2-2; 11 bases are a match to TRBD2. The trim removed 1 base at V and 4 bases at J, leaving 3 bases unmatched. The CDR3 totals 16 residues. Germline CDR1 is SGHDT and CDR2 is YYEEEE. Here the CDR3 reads CASSLSLAGGTGELFF. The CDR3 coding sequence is TGTGCCAGCAGCTTGAGCCTAGCGGGAGGCACCGGGGAGCTGTTTTTT.

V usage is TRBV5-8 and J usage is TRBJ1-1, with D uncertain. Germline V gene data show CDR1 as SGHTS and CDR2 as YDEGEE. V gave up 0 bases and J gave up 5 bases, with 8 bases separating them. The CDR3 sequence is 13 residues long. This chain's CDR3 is CASSLVPGTEAFF. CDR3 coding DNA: TGTGCCAGCAGCTTGGTTCCGGGGACTGAAGCTTTCTTT. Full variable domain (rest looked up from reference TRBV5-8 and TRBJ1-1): EAGVTQSPTHLIKTRGQQATLRCSPISGHTSVYWYQQALGLGLQFLLWYDEGEERNRGNFPPRFSGRQFPNYSSELNVNALELEDSALYLCASSLVPGTEAFFGQGTRLTVV.

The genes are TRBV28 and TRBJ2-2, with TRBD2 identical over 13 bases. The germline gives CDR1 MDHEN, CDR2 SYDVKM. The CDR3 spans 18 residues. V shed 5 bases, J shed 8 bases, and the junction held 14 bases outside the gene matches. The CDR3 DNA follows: TGTGCCAGCAGTGCCGGGACTAGCGGGATATTTAGGATGGGGGAGCTGTTTTTT. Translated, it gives CASSAGTSGIFRMGELFF. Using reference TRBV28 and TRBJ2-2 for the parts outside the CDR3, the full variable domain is DVKVTQSSRYLVKRTGEKVFLECVQDMDHENMFWYRQDPGLGLRLIYFSYDVKMKEKGDIPEGYSVSREKKERFSLILESASTNQTSMYLCASSAGTSGIFRMGELFFGEGSRLTVL.

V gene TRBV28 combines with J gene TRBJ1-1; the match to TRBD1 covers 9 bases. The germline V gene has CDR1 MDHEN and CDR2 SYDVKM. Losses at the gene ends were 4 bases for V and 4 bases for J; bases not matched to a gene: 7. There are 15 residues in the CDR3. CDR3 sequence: CASSSVQGAGTEAFF. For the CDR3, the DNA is TGTGCCAGCAGTTCTGTACAGGGGGCAGGCACTGAAGCTTTCTTT.

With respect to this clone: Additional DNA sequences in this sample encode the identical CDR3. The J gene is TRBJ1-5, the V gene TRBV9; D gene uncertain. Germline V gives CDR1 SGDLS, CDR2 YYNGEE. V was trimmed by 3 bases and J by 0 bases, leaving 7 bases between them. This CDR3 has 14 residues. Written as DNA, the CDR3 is TGTGCCAGCAGCGCGGACGGTAGCAATCAGCCCCAGCATTTT. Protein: CASSADGSNQPQHF.

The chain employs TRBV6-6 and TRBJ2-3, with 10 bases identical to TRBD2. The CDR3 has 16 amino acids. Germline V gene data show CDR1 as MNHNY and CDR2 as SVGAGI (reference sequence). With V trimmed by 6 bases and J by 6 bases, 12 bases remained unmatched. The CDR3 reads CASSPPLAGGRDTQYF. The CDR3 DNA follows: TGTGCCAGCAGCCCCCCTTTAGCGGGAGGACGCGATACGCAGTATTTT.

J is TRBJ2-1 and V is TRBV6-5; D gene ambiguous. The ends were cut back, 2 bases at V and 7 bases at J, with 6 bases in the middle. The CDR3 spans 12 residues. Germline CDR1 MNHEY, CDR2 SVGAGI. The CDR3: CASSYLGNEQFF. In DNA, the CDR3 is TGTGCCAGCAGTTACCTAGGTAATGAGCAGTTCTTC.